One and the same sample provided the 19 T cell receptor beta chains below, sequenced in a study of blood T cell repertoires in COVID-19. The method was immunoSEQ multiplex PCR; TCRdb's version includes in-frame clones alone and lacks a portion of them. The table records 68,000 or so clones, about 90% of them present only once. Sequencing used peripheral blood. These receptors all come from a human donor in a cohort sampled during active COVID-19.

The chain recombines TRBV6-5 with TRBJ1-5; 7 positions match TRBD1. Germline CDR1 is MNHEY and CDR2 is SVGAGI. This CDR3 has 14 residues. The V and J ends lost 6 bases and 5 bases, in that order; junction bases with no gene match: 7. The CDR3 sequence: CASSLRDRHQPQHF. CDR3 sequence (DNA): TGTGCCAGCAGCCTCCGGGACAGACATCAGCCCCAGCATTTT.

The rearrangement links TRBV4-1 to TRBJ2-1; no reliable D call. Germline CDR1 is MGHRA and CDR2 is YSYEKL. This CDR3 region has 12 residues. Between the trimmed V and J ends, which lost 1 base and 5 bases, there was a span of 3 bases. CDR3 residues: CASSQANNEQFF. CDR3 DNA: TGCGCCAGCAGCCAAGCCAACAATGAGCAGTTCTTC.

As DNA, the CDR3 is TGTGCCTATAGATCCGGGACTACCATTCTAGGCGGGGAGCTGTTTTTT. This gives the protein CAYRSGTTILGGELFF. V is TRBV30 and J is TRBJ2-2; 7 nucleotides agree with TRBD2. Trimming removed 7 bases from V and 7 bases from J; junction bases left unmatched: 18. Germline CDR1 reads GTSNPN; CDR2 reads SVGIG (reference sequence). The CDR3 consists of 16 residues.

The chain combines TRBV6-5 with TRBJ1-5, with 8 positions matching TRBD1. J lost 2 bases, V lost 5 bases, and 5 bases had no gene match. This CDR3 is 15 amino acids long. The germline gives CDR1 MNHEY, CDR2 SVGAGI. The CDR3 is CASSRGTGRNQPQHF. The CDR3 bases are TGTGCCAGCAGTAGAGGGACAGGACGCAATCAGCCCCAGCATTTT.

Notes on this clone: The sample has other DNA sequences that encode this CDR3 too. This sequence joins TRBV20-1 and TRBJ2-7; the D gene is possibly TRBD1 (5 bases). In germline, CDR1 is DFQATT, CDR2 SNEGSKA (reference sequence). Trimming stripped 2 bases from V and 5 bases from J, with 7 bases between. This CDR3 comprises 11 residues. CDR3 nucleotide sequence: TGCAGTGCTAGACAGGGCAACGAGCAGTACTTC. Encoded protein: CSARQGNEQYF.

The V and J genes are TRBV5-4 and TRBJ1-2; D ambiguous. V was trimmed by 4 bases and J by 4 bases, leaving 17 bases between them. This CDR3 has 15 amino acids. CDR1 SGHNT and CDR2 YYREEE come from the germline V gene (reference sequence). CDR3 sequence reads: CASSPRGSLSYGYTF. The CDR3, as DNA: TGTGCCAGCAGCCCGCGAGGCTCGTTGAGCTATGGCTACACCTTC. The full variable domain, rest sourced from reference TRBV5-4 and TRBJ1-2, is ETGVTQSPTHLIKTRGQQVTLRCSSQSGHNTVSWYQQALGQGPQFIFQYYREEENGRGNFPPRFSGLQFPNYSSELNVNALELDDSALYLCASSPRGSLSYGYTFGSGTRLTVV.

The V call is TRBV5-1, the J call TRBJ2-7; 8 nucleotides line up with TRBD1. Germline CDR1 SGHRS, CDR2 YFSETQ. The ends lost 4 bases at V and 5 bases at J; junction bases unmatched: 8. This CDR3 comprises 14 residues. The CDR3 DNA sequence: TGCGCCAGCAGCCCCTACAGGGGGAGCGACGAGCAGTACTTC. Its protein product is CASSPYRGSDEQYF.

The V and J genes are TRBV2 and TRBJ2-7, with 9 nucleotides matching TRBD2. CDR1 SNHLY and CDR2 FYNNEI come from the germline V gene. The CDR3 has 16 residues. The trim removed 3 bases at V and 2 bases at J, leaving 8 bases unmatched. This CDR3 is CASSESGGGATYEQYF. The CDR3 bases are TGTGCCAGCAGTGAGAGTGGCGGGGGGGCGACCTACGAGCAGTACTTC.

The rearrangement uses TRBV4-1 and TRBJ2-7; 9 bases fit TRBD1. Germline V gene data show CDR1 as MGHRA and CDR2 as YSYEKL. With 0 bases clipped from V and 4 bases from J, the junction kept 10 bases outside the gene matches. The CDR3 has 17 amino acids. The CDR3 nucleotides are TGCGCCAGCAGCCAAGATCGAATAAGGACAGGGGTATACGAGCAGTACTTC. It yields the protein CASSQDRIRTGVYEQYF.

This chain links TRBV18 with TRBJ1-2; 7 bases match TRBD1. In germline, CDR1 is KGHSH, CDR2 LQKENI. V was pared by 4 bases and J by 3 bases, with 5 bases of the junction left unmatched. CDR3 length: 14 amino acids. The CDR3 DNA follows: TGTGCCAGCTCACGCTTCGACAGGGACTATGGCTACACCTTC. Amino acid sequence: CASSRFDRDYGYTF. Full variable domain (remainder filled in from reference TRBV18 and TRBJ1-2): NAGVMQNPRHLVRRRGQEARLRCSPMKGHSHVYWYRQLPEEGLKFMVYLQKENIIDESGMPKERFSAEFPKEGPSILRIQQVVRGDSAAYFCASSRFDRDYGYTFGSGTRLTVV.

The chain uses TRBV4-2 and TRBJ1-3, with a possible D match to TRBD1 (6 bases). The CDR3 is 15 residues long. Germline CDR1 is LGHNA and CDR2 is YNFKEQ. Trimming took 1 base from V and 7 from J, leaving 14 bases between them. CDR3: CASSQASAGANTIYF. CDR3 bases: TGTGCCAGCAGCCAAGCCTCGGCAGGGGCGAACACCATATATTTT.

The chain carries TRBV28 and TRBJ2-7, with a weak D call TRBD2 (6 bases). From germline, CDR1 is MDHEN and CDR2 SYDVKM. The CDR3 loop spans 15 amino acids. V lost 2 bases to trimming and J lost 3 bases, with 14 bases between them. CDR3 sequence: CASSLKGPGVYEQYF. Written as DNA, the CDR3 is TGTGCCAGCAGTTTAAAGGGGCCGGGGGTCTACGAGCAGTACTTC.

The chain uses TRBV28 and TRBJ1-1; D is ambiguous. Trimming left V 4 bases short and J 5 bases short, with 14 bases between. Germline CDR1 and CDR2: MDHEN and SYDVKM. CDR3 size: 14 residues. CDR3 nucleotides: TGTGCCAGCAGTTCACGGGGTCTCGCGACTGAAGCTTTCTTT. Protein: CASSSRGLATEAFF.

The table lists this clone with a count of one. This rearrangement joins TRBV4-1 to TRBJ2-3; possibly TRBD2 for D (5 bases). The CDR3 has 14 amino acids. Germline CDR1 MGHRA, CDR2 YSYEKL. Deletions cut 4 bases from V and 2 bases from J, with 10 bases between. In DNA, the CDR3 is TGCGCCAGCAGCCCAAGCGGATACACAGATACGCAGTATTTT. Its protein product is CASSPSGYTDTQYF.

CDR3: CASSNLQGPRPNEQFF. CDR3 coding DNA: TGTGCCAGCAGTAACCTACAGGGGCCGCGCCCCAATGAGCAGTTCTTC. V is TRBV6-6 and J is TRBJ2-1, with 7 bases fitting TRBD1. Trimming removed 5 bases from V and 6 bases from J; junction bases left unmatched: 13. Germline CDR1 and CDR2: MNHNY and SVGAGI (reference sequence). The CDR3 is 16 amino acids.

J is TRBJ2-1 and V is TRBV19, with TRBD1 matching over 8 bases. CDR1 LNHDA and CDR2 SQIVND come from the germline V gene (reference sequence). V dropped 5 bases and J dropped 2; count of bases not matched to a gene: 14. The CDR3 spans 18 residues. CDR3 amino acids: CASSPITRTGKTYNEQFF. The CDR3 DNA reads TGTGCCAGTAGTCCTATTACACGGACAGGGAAAACCTACAATGAGCAGTTCTTC.

Regarding this clone: Additional DNA sequences in this sample encode the identical CDR3. V gene TRBV9 combines with J gene TRBJ2-5, with 12 bases fitting TRBD2. Germline V gives CDR1 SGDLS, CDR2 YYNGEE. Unmatched junction bases numbered 2, after V lost 0 bases and J lost 5 bases. This CDR3 comprises 15 residues. The CDR3 is CASSVGTSGVETQYF. The CDR3 region has the DNA TGTGCCAGCAGCGTAGGGACTAGCGGGGTTGAGACCCAGTACTTC.

This chain connects TRBV5-6 to TRBJ2-3, with TRBD1 matching 7 bases. The CDR3 is 16 residues long. Looked up from germline, CDR1 is SGHDT and CDR2 is YYEEEE. The V gene end was trimmed by 0 bases and the J gene end by 1 base; junction bases not matched to a gene: 5. CDR3 coding DNA: TGTGCCAGCAGCTTGGACAGGGGCAGGGGCACAGATACGCAGTATTTT. It translates to CASSLDRGRGTDTQYF.

The table lists this clone with a count of one. This chain uses TRBV28 with TRBJ2-1; 7 bases match TRBD1. Germline V gene sequence: CDR1 MDHEN, CDR2 SYDVKM. V was pared by 2 bases and J by 0 bases, with 1 base of the junction left unmatched. The CDR3 covers 15 residues. The CDR3 loop reads CASSLQGVSYNEQFF. DNA of the CDR3: TGTGCCAGCAGTTTACAGGGGGTCTCCTACAATGAGCAGTTCTTC.